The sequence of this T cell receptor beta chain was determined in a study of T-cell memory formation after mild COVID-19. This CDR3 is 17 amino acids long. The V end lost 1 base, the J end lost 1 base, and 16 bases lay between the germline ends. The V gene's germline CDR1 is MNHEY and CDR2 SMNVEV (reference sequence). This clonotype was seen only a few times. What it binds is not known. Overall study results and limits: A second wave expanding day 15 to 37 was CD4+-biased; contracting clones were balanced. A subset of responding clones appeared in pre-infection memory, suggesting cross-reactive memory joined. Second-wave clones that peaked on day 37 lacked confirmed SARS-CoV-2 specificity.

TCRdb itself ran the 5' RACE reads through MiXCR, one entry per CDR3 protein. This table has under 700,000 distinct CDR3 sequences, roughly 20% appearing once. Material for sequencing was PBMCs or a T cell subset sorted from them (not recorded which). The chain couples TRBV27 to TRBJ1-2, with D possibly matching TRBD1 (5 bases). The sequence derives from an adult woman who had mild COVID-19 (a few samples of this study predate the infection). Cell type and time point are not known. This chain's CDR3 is CASSLFGTNLYNYGYTF. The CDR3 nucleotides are TGTGCCAGCAGTTTATTCGGGACGAACCTTTATAACTATGGCTACACCTTC.